The 21 T cell receptor beta chains in this list originate from one sample, sequenced in a study of sequential checkpoint blockade in melanoma. Measured with immunoSEQ multiplex PCR; TCRdb has only the in-frame clones, and not every one. The table records a few hundred clones, about an eighth of them present only once. The treatment here: randomized to nivolumab then ipilimumab (arm A) or the reverse (arm B). The sample was tumor tissue (inferred from file names), taken from a patient given nivolumab and ipilimumab in sequence. The receptors shown here come from a human donor with melanoma.

Only a few counts were recorded for this clone. The chain is built from TRBV18 and TRBJ1-1; TRBD1 aligns across 7 bases. The CDR3 is 14 amino acids. Unmatched junction bases numbered 9, after V lost 1 base and J lost 10 bases. Germline V gene sequence: CDR1 KGHSH, CDR2 LQKENI. CDR3 nucleotides: TGTGCCAGCTCACCACTTAGTAGACAGGGAGCAGCTTTCTTT. Residues: CASSPLSRQGAAFF.

V is TRBV6-8 and J is TRBJ2-2; TRBD2 matches at 14 bases. V gave up 5 bases and J gave up 7 bases; unmatched junction bases: 6. Germline V lookup: CDR1 MNHGY, CDR2 SAAAGT. This CDR3 spans 16 amino acids. The CDR3 loop reads CASSPTSGGVGGELFF. In nucleotides, the CDR3 is TGTGCCAGCAGTCCGACTAGCGGGGGGGTCGGCGGGGAGCTGTTTTTT.

By sample share, this clone is large. This chain connects TRBV9 to TRBJ2-7; a weak D match, TRBD1 (6 bases). The CDR3 runs to 15 residues. Trimming cost V 4 bases and J 5 bases, with 19 bases left between them. CDR1 is SGDLS, CDR2 YYNGEE, per germline. CDR3 loop: CASSPRDISPHEQYF. DNA of the CDR3: TGTGCCAGCAGCCCCCGGGACATTTCCCCCCACGAGCAGTACTTC.

This clone is classed as medium-sized. The chain carries TRBV11-3 and TRBJ1-4, with no clear D. Trimming removed 1 base at V and 7 bases at J, with 16 bases between. Germline CDR1 is SGHNT and CDR2 is YENEEA. The CDR3 consists of 16 residues. CDR3 bases: TGTGCCAGCAGCTTAGGATTCTCGGGGAAGGGTGAAAAACTGTTTTTT. It codes for CASSLGFSGKGEKLFF.

The rearrangement joins TRBV19 to TRBJ1-2; D unresolved. The germline V gene encodes CDR1 LNHDA and CDR2 SQIVND (reference sequence). The CDR3 contains 15 residues. Between the trimmed V and J ends, which lost 3 bases and 0 bases, there was a span of 11 bases. CDR3 bases: TGTGCCAGTAGTATGGGTTCCTCCCCTAACTATGGCTACACCTTC. It codes for CASSMGSSPNYGYTF.

This clone has more than one count but fewer than ten. The chain joins TRBV19 to TRBJ1-4, with no clear D. The germline V and J ends were trimmed by 6 bases and 0 bases, with 11 bases remaining between them. The germline gives CDR1 LNHDA, CDR2 SQIVND (reference sequence). The CDR3 extends over 15 amino acids. CDR3 residues: CASSVRVATNEKLFF. The DNA of the CDR3 is TGTGCCAGTAGCGTCCGAGTTGCAACTAATGAAAAACTGTTTTTT.

This clone occurred a few times. CDR3 residues: CASGSGLAGGYEQYF. The CDR3, as DNA: TGTGCCAGCGGTTCGGGACTAGCGGGGGGCTACGAGCAGTACTTC. The gene calls are TRBV12-5 and TRBJ2-7; the match to TRBD2 covers 15 bases. CDR1 is LGHNT, CDR2 FRNRAP, per germline. The CDR3 has 15 amino acids.

A few counts support this clone. The chain is built from TRBV12-5 and TRBJ1-1; D perhaps matches TRBD1 (6 bases). The CDR3 totals 14 residues. The ends were cut back, 0 bases at V and 4 bases at J, with 9 bases in the middle. Germline assignment: CDR1 LGHNT and CDR2 FRNRAP. DNA of the CDR3: TGTGCTAGTGGTTTGGTCGAGGGGGGCACTGAAGCTTTCTTT. Translation: CASGLVEGGTEAFF.

CDR3 DNA: TGTGCCAGCTCACTGCAACAAGAGACCCAGTACTTC. This sequence encodes CASSLQQETQYF. The chain uses TRBV18 and TRBJ2-5; D is unresolved. Per the germline V gene, CDR1 is KGHSH and CDR2 is LQKENI. The CDR3 is 12 amino acids. V dropped 4 bases and J dropped 2 bases, with 5 bases sitting between them.

This clone was observed a single time. DNA for the CDR3: TGCGCCAGCAGCTTAGGGTTCGGGGGCTACGAGCAGTACTTC. It translates to CASSLGFGGYEQYF. The V and J genes are TRBV5-1 and TRBJ2-7; possibly TRBD2 for D (6 bases). The CDR3 has 14 amino acids. Germline V lookup: CDR1 SGHRS, CDR2 YFSETQ. The V end lost 2 bases, the J end lost 3 bases, and 12 bases lay between the germline ends.

The chain recombines TRBV6-8 with TRBJ1-6, with unresolved D. Trimming stripped 10 bases from V and 4 bases from J, with 14 bases between. The CDR3 is made up of 14 amino acids. Germline CDR1 and CDR2: MNHGY and SAAAGT. CDR3 in DNA: TGTGCCACCCGGACGGAAAGGTATAATTCACCCCTCCACTTT. Residues: CATRTERYNSPLHF.

By sample share, this clone is medium-sized. The rearrangement links TRBV6-8 to TRBJ1-5; the match to TRBD1 covers 10 bases. Unmatched junction bases numbered 4, after V lost 4 bases and J lost 7 bases. The CDR3 extends over 14 amino acids. The germline V gene has CDR1 MNHGY and CDR2 SAAAGT. CDR3 loop: CASSWTGGRQPQHF. The CDR3, as DNA: TGTGCCAGCAGTTGGACAGGGGGTCGGCAGCCCCAGCATTTT.

In its sample, this clone is large. V gene TRBV6-8 combines with J gene TRBJ2-7, with a weak D call TRBD2 (5 bases). Trimming pared 0 bases from V and 3 bases from J, leaving 9 bases between. CDR1 MNHGY and CDR2 SAAAGT come from the germline V gene. This CDR3 has 14 residues. Here the CDR3 DNA reads TGTGCCAGCAGTTACTCCGGGATGGGCTACGAGCAGTACTTC. Translated: CASSYSGMGYEQYF.

This chain uses TRBV19 with TRBJ2-1, with 11 bases matching TRBD2. V trimming: 8 bases; J trimming: 8 bases; junction bases outside the gene matches: 11. Looked up from germline, CDR1 is LNHDA and CDR2 is SQIVND (reference sequence). The CDR3 has 15 residues. For the CDR3, the DNA is TGTGCCAGTGCCCAAACTAGCGGGGGCTTCGATGAGCAGTTCTTC. Translated, it gives CASAQTSGGFDEQFF.

This clone was counted only a few times. V gene TRBV9 combines with J gene TRBJ2-7; TRBD2 matches 11 bases. There are 16 residues in the CDR3. The trim removed 2 bases at V and 3 bases at J, leaving 7 bases unmatched. Per germline, CDR1 SGDLS and CDR2 YYNGEE. As DNA, the CDR3 is TGTGCCAGCAGCGTTAGCGGGGGGGCCCAATTCTACGAGCAGTACTTC. Protein product: CASSVSGGAQFYEQYF.

This clone is medium-sized (0.01 to 0.1%) by share. This sequence joins TRBV11-3 and TRBJ2-4, with 8 bases matching TRBD2. There are 17 residues in the CDR3. Germline values: CDR1 SGHNT, CDR2 YENEEA. Trimming took 5 bases from V and 1 from J; bases not matched to a gene: 10. CDR3 loop: CASSREASGWAKNIQYF. DNA of the CDR3: TGTGCCAGCAGCCGAGAGGCTAGCGGGTGGGCCAAAAACATTCAGTACTTC.

By its share, this clone is medium-sized (0.01 to 0.1%). This chain links TRBV11-3 with TRBJ2-7, with 9 bases matching TRBD1. The CDR3 runs to 14 residues. Per the germline V gene, CDR1 is SGHNT and CDR2 is YENEEA. The V gene end was trimmed by 5 bases and the J gene end by 7 bases; junction bases not matched to a gene: 9. In nucleotides, the CDR3 is TGTGCCAGCAGCCGTTGGGACAGGGAATGGGAGCAGTACTTC. The encoded protein is CASSRWDREWEQYF.

This clone was found a few times. This chain joins TRBV6-1 and TRBJ2-5, with 8 positions matching TRBD2. The germline CDR1 and CDR2 sequences are MNHNS and SASEGT. The CDR3 totals 16 residues. With 1 base clipped from V and 5 bases from J, the junction kept 9 bases outside the gene matches. CDR3 protein: CASSEGVAGNLETQYF. As DNA, the CDR3 is TGTGCCAGCAGTGAAGGGGTAGCGGGGAATTTGGAGACCCAGTACTTC.

V and J are TRBV9 and TRBJ2-5; no firm D call. Germline CDR1 is SGDLS and CDR2 is YYNGEE. This CDR3 has 12 amino acids. V was clipped by 3 bases and J by 5 bases, with 8 bases between them. CDR3 nucleotides: TGTGCCAGCAGCGGGACGCAGGAGACCCAGTACTTC. Translation gives CASSGTQETQYF.

The rearrangement links TRBV19 to TRBJ1-3; TRBD1 matches at 7 bases. V gave up 5 bases and J gave up 0 bases; unmatched junction bases: 7. Germline V gene data show CDR1 as LNHDA and CDR2 as SQIVND (reference sequence). CDR3 length: 16 residues. The CDR3 DNA is TGTGCCAGTAGTGCAACCTACAGGGGCTCTGGAAACACCATATATTTT. It translates to CASSATYRGSGNTIYF.

This clone is termed medium-sized. The V gene is TRBV11-3, the J gene TRBJ1-2, with TRBD1 identical over 7 bases. V was clipped by 1 base and J by 5 bases; unmatched bases: 7. CDR1 SGHNT and CDR2 YENEEA come from the germline V gene. This CDR3 region has 15 residues. CDR3 in DNA: TGTGCCAGCAGCTTAGGACAGGGAAGGGCGTATGGCTACACCTTC. Translation gives CASSLGQGRAYGYTF.